These 18 T cell receptor beta chains came from one sample sequenced in a study of blood T cell repertoires in COVID-19. Generated by immunoSEQ multiplex PCR, the TCRdb table keeps only in-frame clones and is missing some. The sample has 200,000 to 300,000 clones, under 90% seen once. Specimen: peripheral blood. These receptors were collected from a human donor in a cohort sampled during active COVID-19.

The chain's CDR3 is CASSPTGTGVHEQFF. The CDR3 nucleotides read TGTGCCAGCTCACCTACCGGGACAGGGGTCCATGAGCAGTTCTTC. This rearrangement joins TRBV18 to TRBJ2-1, with 10 bases that match TRBD1. CDR3 size: 15 residues. The V gene's germline CDR1 is KGHSH and CDR2 LQKENI. Trimming cost V 3 bases and J 8 bases; bases outside gene matches: 7.

The CDR3 nucleotides read TGTGCCACCAGCATTGGGGCGGTGAAAGAGACCCAGTACTTC. As protein: CATSIGAVKETQYF. The V gene is TRBV15, the J gene TRBJ2-5; D is perhaps TRBD1 (5 bases). Germline loops: CDR1 LNHNV, CDR2 YYDKDF (reference sequence). The V gene lost 4 bases and the J gene lost 3 bases, with 12 bases spanning the gap. The CDR3 length is 14 residues. Full variable domain (rest looked up from reference TRBV15 and TRBJ2-5): DAMVIQNPRYQVTQFGKPVTLSCSQTLNHNVMYWYQQKSSQAPKLLFHYYDKDFNNEADTPDNFQSRRPNTSFCFLDIRSPGLGDTAMYLCATSIGAVKETQYFGPGTRLLVL.

This clone appeared a single time. DNA of the CDR3: TGTGCCACCCAGCGTGTCGCGGGGAATTCACCCCTCCACTTT. Amino acid sequence: CATQRVAGNSPLHF. The J gene is TRBJ1-6, the V gene TRBV19; unclear D gene. Between the trimmed V and J ends, which lost 10 bases and 7 bases, there was a span of 17 bases. The CDR3 runs to 14 residues. Germline V gene lookup returns CDR1 LNHDA and CDR2 SQIVND (reference sequence).

V and J are TRBV7-9 and TRBJ1-5; TRBD1 agrees at 8 bases. V lost 5 bases and J lost 3; bases outside the gene matches: 12. The CDR3 is 17 residues long. Germline assignment: CDR1 SEHNR and CDR2 FQNEAQ (reference sequence). The CDR3 DNA reads as TGTGCCAGCAGCACAACCCCGGGGGACAGGTTCAATCAGCCCCAGCATTTT. It encodes CASSTTPGDRFNQPQHF.

The rearrangement uses TRBV5-1 and TRBJ2-5, with TRBD1 matching 10 bases. The germline gives CDR1 SGHRS, CDR2 YFSETQ. Trimming removed 6 bases from V and 5 bases from J; junction bases left unmatched: 10. This CDR3 region has 15 residues. CDR3 protein: CASTGQGYSWETQYF. The CDR3 DNA follows: TGCGCCAGCACGGGACAGGGGTACAGTTGGGAGACCCAGTACTTC.

This CDR3 is CASSLGQNYGYTF. In nucleotides, the CDR3 is TGTGCCAGCAGCTTAGGGCAGAACTATGGCTACACCTTC. The V and J genes are TRBV13 and TRBJ1-2; D is unclear. The CDR3 totals 13 residues. CDR1 is PRHDT and CDR2 is FYEKMQ in the germline V gene (reference sequence). Trimming removed 0 bases from V and 2 bases from J, with 4 bases in between.

This rearrangement joins TRBV6-2 or TRBV6-3 to TRBJ1-2; D is unclear. Germline values: CDR1 MNHEY, CDR2 SVGEGT. This CDR3 has 13 residues. Trimming cost V 2 bases and J 7 bases, with 11 bases left between them. Written as DNA, the CDR3 is TGTGCCAGCAGTTACGGCGGAGGGTTTGGCTACACCTTC. This codes for CASSYGGGFGYTF.

V usage is TRBV7-6 and J usage is TRBJ2-7; D unclear. This CDR3 region has 13 residues. Trimming stripped 1 base from V and 2 bases from J, with 6 bases between. Germline V CDR1 and CDR2: SGHVS, FNYEAQ. CDR3 protein: CASSLGYPYEQYF. In DNA form, the CDR3 reads TGTGCCAGCAGCTTAGGCTACCCCTACGAGCAGTACTTC.

This sequence joins TRBV19 and TRBJ1-3; 7 bases are shared with TRBD1. CDR3 length: 14 amino acids. From germline, CDR1 is LNHDA and CDR2 SQIVND (reference sequence). The V segment lost 4 bases and the J segment 3 bases; nucleotides outside the gene matches: 3. CDR3 in amino acids: CASSNPGGGNTIYF. Here the CDR3 DNA reads TGTGCCAGTAGTAACCCAGGGGGTGGAAACACCATATATTTT. Complete variable domain (other parts from reference TRBV19 and TRBJ1-3): DGGITQSPKYLFRKEGQNVTLSCEQNLNHDAMYWYRQDPGQGLRLIYYSQIVNDFQKGDIAEGYSVSREKKESFPLTVTSAQKNPTAFYLCASSNPGGGNTIYFGEGSWLTVV.

This clone appeared a single time. This chain joins TRBV18 and TRBJ2-5, with TRBD2 matching 11 bases. V lost 6 bases to trimming and J lost 2 bases; unmatched junction nucleotides: 2. The CDR3 runs 14 residues. Germline values: CDR1 KGHSH, CDR2 LQKENI. The CDR3 nucleotides read TGTGCCAGCTCCCTAGCGGGGGGACAAGAGACCCAGTACTTC. Its translation: CASSLAGGQETQYF.

V is TRBV6-4 and J is TRBJ2-3; 8 bases map to TRBD1. The CDR3 runs 15 residues. The germline CDR1 and CDR2 sequences are MRHNA and SNTAGT. Losses at the gene ends were 5 bases for V and 6 bases for J; bases not matched to a gene: 10. CDR3 loop: CASSRDRGPSDTQYF. The CDR3, as DNA: TGTGCCAGCAGTCGTGACAGGGGACCCTCGGATACGCAGTATTTT.

The CDR3 DNA sequence: TGTGCAAGTCGCTTCTTTTCCAGGGGCCATTGTCAGCCCCAGCATTTT. Protein product: CASRFFSRGHCQPQHF. This rearrangement joins TRBV12-2 to TRBJ1-5; TRBD1 is the table's D call and was not checked against the DNA. TRBV12-2 is marked as a pseudogene. CDR3 size: 16 residues.

The V call is TRBV5-1, the J call TRBJ2-1, with 9 nucleotides matching TRBD2. The length of the CDR3 is 14 residues. J was trimmed by 7 bases and V by 4 bases; bases with no gene match: 6. From germline, CDR1 is SGHRS and CDR2 YFSETQ. In DNA, the CDR3 is TGCGCCAGCAGCCTTAGCGGGAGCGGAAATGAGCAGTTCTTC. Translation gives CASSLSGSGNEQFF.

The V and J genes are TRBV7-8 and TRBJ2-2; D perhaps matches TRBD2 (6 bases). The germline V gene has CDR1 SGHVS and CDR2 FQNEAQ. This CDR3 spans 15 amino acids. V was pared by 2 bases and J by 2 bases, with 9 bases between. The CDR3 DNA reads as TGTGCCAGCAGCTTATGGACTATTAACACCGGGGAGCTGTTTTTT. It encodes CASSLWTINTGELFF.

The rearrangement links TRBV18 to TRBJ1-5; 7 bases map to TRBD1. CDR3 length: 15 amino acids. J lost 2 bases, V lost 5 bases, and 6 bases had no gene match. CDR1 is KGHSH and CDR2 is LQKENI in the germline V gene. The CDR3 nucleotides read TGTGCCAGCTCAGATAACAGGGGTGGCAATCAGCCCCAGCATTTT. Its translation: CASSDNRGGNQPQHF.

This chain joins TRBV5-1 and TRBJ2-7; TRBD2 matches 11 bases. V shed 4 bases and J 4 bases; nucleotides not matched to a gene: 7. This CDR3 spans 15 amino acids. Germline V lookup: CDR1 SGHRS, CDR2 YFSETQ. The CDR3 reads CASSIGTSGAYEQYF. The CDR3 coding sequence is TGCGCCAGCAGCATCGGGACTAGCGGAGCTTACGAGCAGTACTTC.

The rearrangement uses TRBV28 and TRBJ2-4; no clear D gene. Germline assignment: CDR1 MDHEN and CDR2 SYDVKM. This CDR3 is built from 12 residues. The germline V and J ends were trimmed by 5 bases and 7 bases, with 9 bases remaining between them. CDR3 DNA sequence: TGTGCCAGCAGTCGTCGTTTGAACATTCAGTACTTC. It encodes CASSRRLNIQYF.

V usage is TRBV19 and J usage is TRBJ1-2; 7 bases fit TRBD1. CDR1 and CDR2 (germline): LNHDA, SQIVND (reference sequence). The length of the CDR3 is 15 residues. Germline trimming cut 0 bases from V and 4 bases from J; bases unmatched to any gene: 5. The DNA of the CDR3 is TGTGCCAGTAGTATAGATCAGGGGGGTGTCTATGGCTACACCTTC. Translation: CASSIDQGGVYGYTF.